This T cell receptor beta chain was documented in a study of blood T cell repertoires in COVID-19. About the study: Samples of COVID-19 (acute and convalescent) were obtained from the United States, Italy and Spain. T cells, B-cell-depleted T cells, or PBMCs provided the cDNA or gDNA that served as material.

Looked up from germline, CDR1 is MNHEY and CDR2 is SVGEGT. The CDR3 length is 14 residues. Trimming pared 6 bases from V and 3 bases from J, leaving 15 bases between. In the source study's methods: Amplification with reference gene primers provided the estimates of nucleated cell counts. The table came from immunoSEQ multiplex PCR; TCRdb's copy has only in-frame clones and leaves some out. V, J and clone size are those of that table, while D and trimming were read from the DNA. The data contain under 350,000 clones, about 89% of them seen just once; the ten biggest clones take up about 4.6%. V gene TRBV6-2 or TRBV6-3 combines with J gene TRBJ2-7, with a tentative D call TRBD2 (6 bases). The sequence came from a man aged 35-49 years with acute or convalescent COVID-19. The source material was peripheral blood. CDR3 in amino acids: CASSPRGDFYEQYF. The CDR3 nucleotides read TGTGCCAGCAGCCCGCGGGGAGATTTCTACGAGCAGTACTTC.